Reported below is one T cell receptor beta chain. The data were obtained in a study of OX40 agonist ivuxolimab in advanced cancers. Background on the study: Ivuxolimab is a fully human IgG2 antibody that activates OX40 (CD134). One patient with hepatocellular carcinoma and two with cutaneous melanoma, three in all, had partial responses.

The trim removed 6 bases at V and 3 bases at J, leaving 4 bases unmatched. Germline CDR1 MNHEY, CDR2 SMNVEV (reference sequence). This CDR3 comprises 14 residues. Here immunoSEQ multiplex PCR was the method, and the copy in TCRdb shows in-frame clones only, minus some. This table has tens of thousands of clones, 75% to 85% appearing once. The sequences come from CD4+ or CD8+ T cells sorted from blood, collected in a trial of the OX40 agonist ivuxolimab. This sequence joins TRBV27 and TRBJ2-1; 8 bases are shared with TRBD1. This sequence was found in an adult with an advanced solid tumor such as melanoma, head and neck, liver or kidney cancer. The CDR3, as DNA: TGTGCCAGCAGCCGGGACAGGAACTACAATGAGCAGTTCTTC. It encodes CASSRDRNYNEQFF.